This TCR beta chain was captured in a study of T-cell memory formation after mild COVID-19. Study findings and constraints: CM and EM subsets held most contracting CD4+ clones; EMRA held CD8+ ones.

The germline CDR1 and CDR2 sequences are SGHTA and FQGTGA. The CDR3 spans 15 residues. V was pared by 6 bases and J by 0 bases, with 12 bases between. Employing constant-segment primers, 5'RACE generated TCR alpha and TCR beta cDNA libraries bearing sample barcodes and UMIs. TCRdb independently ran MiXCR on the 5' RACE reads; one entry per CDR3 protein. The table includes 300,000 to 400,000 distinct CDR3 sequences, approximately 21% detected once. There are a few counts of this clonotype. Its cognate antigen is unknown. The chain joins TRBV7-3 to TRBJ2-1; D ambiguous. This sequence originates from an adult woman who had mild COVID-19 (a few samples of this study predate the infection). Cell type and time point are not known. The source material was PBMCs or a T cell subset sorted from them (not recorded which). The CDR3 DNA reads as TGTGCCAGCAGGGCGTCGCTATCCTCCTACAATGAGCAGTTCTTC. Amino acid sequence: CASRASLSSYNEQFF.